Sequencing of this T cell receptor beta chain was carried out in a study of PD-1 blockade in classical Hodgkin lymphoma (TCRdb year 2020). At the level of the whole study: Nivolumab dosing was 3 mg/kg intravenously every 2 weeks, continuing until either disease progression or unacceptable toxicity. A peripheral blood immune signature of response to PD-1 blockade in classical Hodgkin lymphoma was defined using TCR beta sequencing and CyTOF.

Genomic DNA was extracted with the Qiagen DNeasy kit from unsorted PBMCs and from negatively selected CD4+ and CD8+ fractions. Using primers that anneal to V and J segments, immunoSEQ multiplex PCR amplified the TCR beta CDR3 regions. A synthetic immune receptor repertoire was used to minimize amplification bias, and remaining bias was computationally removed after sequencing. In the paper's pipeline: Repertoire diversity was quantified as the Shannon entropy index using custom Python scripts. Unsorted, CD4+ and CD8+ repertoires were analyzed separately, except for combined analyses in which CD4+ and CD8+ sequences were merged in silico. A clone was considered expanded if an increase in frequency of at least 2-fold after treatment relative to C1D1 was found, and a pseudocount of 0.5 was applied to clones undetected at baseline. Singleton clones were defined as clones with 0 or 1 copy at C1D1, and non-singleton clones were defined as clones with 2 or more copies. Clones expanded in unsorted samples were assigned a CD4+, CD8+ or unknown annotation through matching of protein sequences in sorted samples from the same patient. Wilcoxon tests were applied to paired samples to test diversity changes from C1D1 to C4D1. Not all clones reach the TCRdb copy of this immuneACCESS table, which keeps in-frame sequences only. Checked studies attribute under half of the gap to unresolved V genes and leave the rest unexplained. For V, J and clone size, that table is used; D and trimming come from the DNA. This sample gives more than 3,500 clones in total; around two thirds of them show up just once. The ten largest clones add up to 37% of the sample.

This clone was counted between two and nine times. Its antigen remains unidentified. No much larger clone is present one base from it, and per-base qualities are unavailable. General study outcomes and caveats: Lower diversity was observed in patients in whom nivolumab was started less than 1 year after ASCT, and these patients were excluded from later analyses so that confounding by immune reconstitution would be avoided. Baseline TCR diversity was reported to be lower in newly diagnosed patients than in healthy donors and to be lower still in relapsed/refractory patients. Among trial patients, those achieving complete response had baseline diversity similar to that of newly diagnosed patients, while diversity was significantly lower in partial responders and progressors. CD4+ but not CD8+ TCR diversity rose significantly by C4D1 (p=0.0027 vs p=0.16), most apparent in complete responders (p=0.02). Only a single clinical trial cohort was studied, and what caused the repertoire differences, possibly disease activity or prior therapy, remained undefined.

Interpreted using the paper, the time point label stands for: cycle 1 day 1 (C1D1), immediately before nivolumab initiation. Every trial patient had relapsed after autologous stem cell transplantation, and cohorts A, B and C differed in prior brentuximab vedotin exposure. The trial cohort included 55 to 65 patients with relapsed/refractory classical Hodgkin lymphoma, and each patient had a best overall response of complete response, partial response or progressive disease. In the multi-cohort phase II CheckMate 205 trial, trial patients received single-agent nivolumab. Best overall response was determined by an independent review committee according to the 2007 International Working Group response criteria. Trial PBMCs were collected immediately before nivolumab initiation (C1D1) and during therapy at cycle 2 day 1 and cycle 4 day 1. Peripheral blood was collected in 8 mL Vacutainer Cell Preparation Tubes, from which PBMCs were isolated by centrifugation and then cryopreserved.

This material consisted of peripheral blood mononuclear cells (PBMCs), taken at baseline. The source of this sequence is a human donor with classical Hodgkin lymphoma.

This receptor carries the CDR3 CSVGAGTSGIREQFF. The DNA sequence reads TGCAGCGTGGGGGCCGGGACTAGCGGGATCCGGGAGCAGTTCTTC. The rearranged chain carries TRBV29-1 and TRBJ2-1, with TRBD2 matching 13 junction bases. The CDR3 contains 15 residues, cysteine and phenylalanine counted. Only CDR3 DNA remains: 45 bases, in frame from the first base. Per the germline V gene, SQVTM is the CDR1 and ANQGSEA is the CDR2. The germline V and J ends show losses of 6 bases and 10 bases respectively, and no gene match explains 12 bases of the junction.